A single sample gave rise to the 3 T cell receptor beta chains below, sequenced in a study of OX40 agonist ivuxolimab in advanced cancers. Measured with immunoSEQ multiplex PCR; TCRdb has only the in-frame clones, and not every one. The sample holds 60,000 or so clones, around 88% seen once. Sequencing used CD4+ or CD8+ T cells sorted from blood, obtained in a trial of the OX40 agonist ivuxolimab. The receptor set was obtained from an adult with an advanced solid tumor such as melanoma, head and neck, liver or kidney cancer.

This clone was found a few times. The chain employs TRBV7-3 and TRBJ2-3, with TRBD1 matching 7 bases. The V gene's germline CDR1 is SGHTA and CDR2 FQGTGA. This CDR3 contains 16 residues. V was pared by 4 bases and J by 1 base, with 8 bases of the junction left unmatched. CDR3 loop: CASSSHRGSGTDTQYF. The CDR3 DNA sequence: TGTGCCAGCAGCTCACACAGGGGAAGCGGCACAGATACGCAGTATTTT.

V gene TRBV14 combines with J gene TRBJ2-7, with D tentatively TRBD1 (5 bases). Deletions cut 0 bases from V and 1 base from J, with 13 bases between. The germline gives CDR1 SGHDN, CDR2 FVKESK. The CDR3 consists of 16 residues. The CDR3 is CASSQERAGKSYEQYF. The CDR3 bases are TGTGCCAGCAGCCAAGAAAGGGCAGGGAAGTCCTACGAGCAGTACTTC.

This chain joins TRBV5-1 and TRBJ1-4; weak D call: TRBD1 (5 bases). Trimming stripped 0 bases from V and 7 bases from J, with 19 bases between. The CDR3 totals 17 residues. CDR1 and CDR2 from the germline V gene are SGHRS and YFSETQ. The CDR3: CASSLGGTGAGGEKLFF. CDR3 bases: TGCGCCAGCAGCTTGGGGGGAACGGGCGCCGGGGGTGAAAAACTGTTTTTT. Drawing the rest from reference TRBV5-1 and TRBJ1-4, the complete variable domain is KAGVTQTPRYLIKTRGQQVTLSCSPISGHRSVSWYQQTPGQGLQFLFEYFSETQRNKGNFPGRFSGRQFSNSRSEMNVSTLELGDSALYLCASSLGGTGAGGEKLFFGSGTQLSVL.